This T cell receptor beta chain was recovered during a study of tumor-infiltrating lymphocytes in primary liver carcinoma (dated by TCRdb to about 2017). General notes on the study: The five patients, three men and two women aged 30 to 69 years, had hepatocellular carcinoma (four) or combined HCC and intrahepatic cholangiocarcinoma (one). Agilent mRNA microarray profiling was performed on the roughly 25 tumor region samples to relate TCRbeta repertoire diversity to the local molecular phenotype. Samples yielded roughly 3.65 to 7.5 million productive TCRbeta reads; read depth did not differ significantly between tissue types. TCRbeta repertoire sequencing covered 35 or so specimens from 5 patients: some 25 tumor regions, 5 adjacent noncancerous liver tissues and 5 peripheral blood samples. The tumors of the five patients were staged as T1-T3 N0M0, with maximum diameters ranging from roughly 4.2 to 11 cm. Technical replicate repertoires showed high reproducibility, with mean shared-clone rates roughly 0.87 and correlation coefficients above 0.95. The study combined TCRbeta repertoire sequencing, expression microarrays and whole-exome sequencing across five regions of each liver tumor, with adjacent normal tissue and blood.

About this clonotype itself: It has no known antigen specificity. It has no much larger one-base neighbor in the sample; base qualities were not kept.

Counted from cysteine to phenylalanine, this CDR3 has 15 amino acids. The CDR3 DNA has 45 bases and is translated from base 1. V is reduced by 10 bases and J by 4 bases, leaving a spacing of 22 bases between them. Taken from the germline V gene (reference sequence), the CDR1 and CDR2 loops are MNHNY and SVGAGI. Without any cell sorting, total RNA and DNA were co-extracted from about 20-30 mg of bulk tissue using the AllPrep DNA/RNA mini kit. Between late 2015 and March 2016, five patients in China with histopathologically diagnosed primary liver carcinoma had surgical resection. At the time of sampling, the patients had chronic HBV infection and had not received any treatment. Five spatially separated regions were sampled per tumor: superior, inferior, left-lateral and right-lateral poles, plus the tumor centre. More than 75% viable tumor cells were found by histology in every tumor sample. Fresh tumor and adjacent tissue pieces were bisected, with one half stored in RNAlater at -80 degrees C and the other half sent for histology.

Broad study findings and their caveats: Only about 7-25% of top clones were found in all five regions of a tumor, suggesting spatial heterogeneity of tumor-infiltrating T cells. Bulk unsorted samples precluded comparing CD4+ and CD8+ T cell repertoires. Only the TCR beta chain was sequenced, which likely underestimates true repertoire diversity because unpaired alpha chains were not captured. Compared with blood, tumors had a significantly larger share of the repertoire taken up by the top 250 clones (p = 0.039). Consistent with antigen-driven expansion, pairs of tumor regions showed higher repertoire overlap (mean around 36%) than either tumor-adjacent pairs (about 17%) or tumor-blood pairs (roughly 14%). With just a few patients in the study, the authors point out that the findings should be validated in a larger study.

TCRbeta-specific cDNA was reverse-transcribed from 500 ng total RNA using a constant-region primer and ProtoScript II reverse transcriptase. TCRbeta libraries were built with three nested multiplex PCR rounds, a slightly modified ARM-PCR procedure. The first two PCR rounds used multiplex TRBV1-TRBV30 forward primers with a Cbeta reverse primer, each for roughly 11 cycles. Sample barcodes and Illumina adapters were added in a final 25-cycle PCR using Deep VentR polymerase. Before sequencing, amplicons of 200-500 bp were gel-purified using a QIAquick gel extraction kit. TCRbeta amplicons were sequenced on an Illumina HiSeq 2500 with 250-bp paired-end reads. In the original analysis: Reads were quality-trimmed with Trimmomatic v0.33, and paired reads were merged with FLASH v1.2.11 to recover full CDR3 sequences. MiGEC v1.2.1b assigned V, D and J germline segments to the rearranged TCRbeta sequences. Clonotype statistics and Shannon-Wiener diversity indices were computed with VDJtools v1.0.0. Except for diversity analysis, only the 250 most abundant clonotypes of each sample were used in subsequent analyses to reduce sampling bias. Clones were called with MiXCR by TCRdb after fastp trimmed the public reads at Q25, and only in-frame beta chains were retained. CDR3 protein duplicates are merged, each entry listing the most common genes and DNA. The V and J calls come from TCRdb's annotation, not from the publication. The sample table holds some 110,000 distinct CDR3 sequences, of which 64% were seen once. The ten top clones hold about 8% of the sample.

The TCR was taken from a woman aged 60 to 75 with primary liver carcinoma and hepatitis B virus infection. Sequencing was carried out using liver tumor tissue from sampling region 3. In the paper's terms, the cell subset or site label means: tumor region T3, left-lateral pole. This sequence uses TRBV6-6 and TRBJ1-2; the D gene cannot be resolved reliably. CDR3 loop: CAINHGPRDGYGYTF. In nucleotides, the sequence is TGTGCCATCAACCACGGGCCCCGAGACGGCTATGGCTACACCTTC.